This TCR beta chain appears in the sequencing data of a study of shared clonotypes between healthy human individuals. This clone was counted between two and nine times. Within the sample, other DNA sequences also encode this same CDR3. Naive CD8 isolation took CD45RO-negative cells positively selected for CCR7 and excluded terminally differentiated effector memory CD45RA+ cells. Clones were read by immunoSEQ multiplex PCR, and TCRdb kept only the in-frame ones, dropping some. The sample shows about 2.1 million clones, just over 90% of them seen only once. The clonotype was recovered from a man aged 18 to 35 in good health. Some clones in this sample may be carry-over from other donors' samples. Sequences were obtained from naive CD8+ T cells from PBMCs.

The CDR3 coding sequence is TGTGCCAGCAGTTTAGGGGTAGCGGGAGTTTACGAGCAGTACTTC. It yields the protein CASSLGVAGVYEQYF. The chain has TRBV27 and TRBJ2-7, with TRBD2 matching over 9 bases. The V gene's germline CDR1 is MNHEY and CDR2 SMNVEV (reference sequence). The V gene end was trimmed by 2 bases and the J gene end by 4 bases; junction bases not matched to a gene: 6. This CDR3 has 15 residues.